This is a list of T cell receptor beta chains from one sample in a study of blood T cell repertoires in COVID-19. Method: immunoSEQ multiplex PCR; TCRdb's copy keeps in-frame clones and lacks some. The profile shows under 350,000 clones, roughly 90% of them singletons. Sample: peripheral blood. The receptors stem from a woman aged 25 to 39 with COVID-19, enrolled during active disease. Each CDR3 is given with its conserved first and last residue. A D gene is named only where the DNA matches it firmly. Part of the rows lack a size; the others show once, few, many or a class for expanded clones.

.,.,TRBV7-8,TRBJ2-5,CASSLVGVAQGQETQYF,TGTGCCAGCAGCTTAGTAGGGGTCGCACAGGGCCAAGAGACCCAGTACTTC
few,TRBD2,TRBV7-2,TRBJ2-3,CASSGLAGAPDTQYF,TGTGCCAGCAGCGGTCTAGCGGGGGCCCCAGATACGCAGTATTTT
.,.,TRBV4-2,TRBJ2-2,CASSQTYIGNTGELFF,TGTGCCAGCAGCCAGACATATATAGGTAACACCGGGGAGCTGTTTTTT
.,.,TRBV4-3,TRBJ1-1,CASSQDRGGSTEAFF,TGCGCCAGCAGCCAAGATCGCGGTGGGAGTACTGAAGCTTTCTTT
.,.,TRBV7-9,TRBJ1-2,CASSFAGRSMNYGYTF,TGTGCCAGCAGCTTCGCAGGGCGCTCTATGAACTATGGCTACACCTTC
.,.,TRBV19,TRBJ1-1,CASSMTQGGSTEAFF,TGTGCCAGTAGTATGACACAGGGAGGGAGTACTGAAGCTTTCTTT
.,.,TRBV9,TRBJ2-2,CASSGSGDTGWELFF,TGTGCCAGCAGCGGTTCCGGGGATACCGGGTGGGAGCTGTTTTTT
.,.,TRBV15,TRBJ1-4,CATSRVPGTREKLFF,TGTGCCACCAGCAGAGTCCCCGGGACAAGGGAAAAACTGTTTTTT
few,TRBD1,TRBV4-1,TRBJ1-1,CASSQGDTGDLTEAFF,TGCGCCAGCAGCCAAGGTGACACAGGGGATTTGACTGAAGCTTTCTTT
.,.,TRBV19,TRBJ1-1,CASSQTGTLNTEAFF,TGTGCCAGTAGTCAGACCGGGACATTGAACACTGAAGCTTTCTTT
.,.,TRBV18,TRBJ2-5,CASSPISSRVQETQYF,TGTGCCAGCTCACCTATCAGTTCGCGGGTCCAAGAGACCCAGTACTTC
once,TRBD1,TRBV2,TRBJ1-5,CASRDRTGVGQPQHF,TGTGCCAGCAGGGACCGGACAGGAGTGGGTCAGCCCCAGCATTTT
.,.,TRBV7-3,TRBJ2-1,CASSYSSFSYNEQFF,TGTGCCAGCAGCTATTCTAGCTTCTCCTACAATGAGCAGTTCTTC
.,TRBD1,TRBV2,TRBJ2-3,CASRVGQGALTRTDTQYF,TGTGCCAGCAGGGTTGGACAGGGGGCTCTAACCCGCACAGATACGCAGTATTTT
.,TRBD1,TRBV7-2,TRBJ1-6,CASSLKGALYNSPLHF,TGTGCCAGCAGCTTAAAGGGGGCCTTGTATAATTCACCCCTCCACTTT
once,.,TRBV3-1/TRBV3-2,TRBJ2-3,CASSNRGSTDTQYF,TGTGCCAGCAGTAATAGGGGGAGCACAGATACGCAGTATTTT
.,TRBD1,TRBV30,TRBJ1-5,CAWSGPRTGHQPQHF,TGTGCCTGGAGTGGACCACGGACAGGGCATCAGCCCCAGCATTTT
few,TRBD2,TRBV6-4,TRBJ2-1,CASSETSGGDGNEQFF,TGTGCCAGCAGTGAAACTAGCGGGGGCGACGGCAATGAGCAGTTCTTC
.,TRBD1,TRBV5-5,TRBJ1-1,CASSSRQGRRGTEAFF,TGTGCCAGCAGCTCGCGACAGGGGAGGAGGGGCACTGAAGCTTTCTTT
.,.,TRBV6-4,TRBJ1-5,CASSDFAEPRPSNQPQHF,TGTGCCAGCAGTGACTTCGCCGAGCCTAGACCCTCGAATCAGCCCCAGCATTTT
once,.,TRBV19,TRBJ1-1,CARSVGGVYNTEAFF,TGTGCCAGGTCGGTGGGGGGGGTATATAACACTGAAGCTTTCTTT
.,.,TRBV9,TRBJ1-1,CASSVLGADMNTEAFF,TGTGCCAGCAGCGTCCTAGGGGCGGACATGAACACTGAAGCTTTCTTT
.,.,TRBV5-1,TRBJ1-1,CASSLEGGARGTEAFF,TGCGCCAGCAGCTTGGAGGGTGGGGCGCGCGGCACTGAAGCTTTCTTT
.,.,TRBV4-3,TRBJ1-1,CASREGVSSTEPFF,TGCGCCAGCCGCGAGGGGGTTAGCAGCACTGAACCTTTCTTT
.,.,TRBV28,TRBJ1-6,CASSVSNSPLHF,TGTGCCAGCAGTGTGAGCAATTCACCCCTCCACTTT
.,.,TRBV30,TRBJ1-4,CAWSRTQGYNEKLFF,TGTGCCTGGAGCCGAACACAGGGATATAATGAAAAACTGTTTTTT
once,TRBD1,TRBV5-4,TRBJ1-2,CASSLEEGTALVVGYTF,TGTGCCAGCAGCTTGGAGGAGGGGACAGCCCTTGTAGTTGGCTACACCTTC
once,.,TRBV7-8,TRBJ2-5,CASSLSRGDPIKETQYF,TGTGCCAGCAGCTTATCTCGCGGGGATCCAATAAAAGAGACCCAGTACTTC
.,TRBD1,TRBV6-6,TRBJ1-3,CASSTLRGPNTIYF,TGTGCCAGCAGTACCTTGAGGGGGCCCAACACCATATATTTT
.,.,TRBV19,TRBJ2-3,CASAGERHLTDTQYF,TGTGCCAGTGCAGGGGAGCGGCACCTCACAGATACGCAGTATTTT
.,TRBD2,TRBV18,TRBJ2-1,CASSPLAGGLSYNEQFF,TGTGCCAGCTCACCACTAGCGGGGGGCCTCTCCTACAATGAGCAGTTCTTC
.,TRBD1,TRBV11-1,TRBJ1-2,CASSSRQGARYGYTF,TGTGCCAGCAGCTCACGACAGGGGGCGCGTTATGGCTACACCTTC
.,.,TRBV2,TRBJ2-2,CASREDSLYTGELFF,TGTGCCAGCAGAGAGGACAGCCTCTACACCGGGGAGCTGTTTTTT
.,TRBD1,TRBV3-1/TRBV3-2,TRBJ1-2,CASSTRDRGPGGYTF,TGTGCCAGCAGCACCCGGGACAGGGGGCCAGGTGGCTACACCTTC
.,.,TRBV25-1,TRBJ2-2,CASISGHGELFF,TGTGCCAGCATATCAGGGCACGGGGAGCTGTTTTTT
.,.,TRBV7-2,TRBJ2-1,CASSLGATDFQFF,TGTGCCAGCAGCTTAGGCGCGACGGACTTCCAGTTCTTC
.,TRBD1,TRBV10-3,TRBJ1-1,CAISEQTGIVNTEAFF,TGTGCCATCAGTGAGCAGACAGGGATTGTGAACACTGAAGCTTTCTTT
.,TRBD2,TRBV5-1,TRBJ2-1,CASSPGLATVNEQFF,TGCGCCAGCAGCCCGGGACTAGCAACTGTCAATGAGCAGTTCTTC
once,.,TRBV5-6,TRBJ1-1,CASSGPEREGPEAFF,TGTGCCAGCAGCGGACCTGAAAGGGAGGGTCCTGAAGCTTTCTTT
.,TRBD2,TRBV30,TRBJ2-1,CAWSAGLANEQFF,TGTGCCTGGAGTGCGGGACTAGCGAATGAGCAGTTCTTC
.,.,TRBV5-8,TRBJ1-3,CASSLPLGDTIYF,TGTGCCAGCAGCTTGCCTCTAGGAGACACCATATATTTT
.,.,TRBV7-2,TRBJ2-7,CASSHREASGYEQYF,TGTGCCAGCAGCCACCGGGAAGCTAGTGGCTACGAGCAGTACTTC
.,.,TRBV5-4,TRBJ2-2,CASSLAPRGLTGELFF,TGTGCCAGCAGCTTGGCCCCCCGGGGTTTGACCGGGGAGCTGTTTTTT
.,.,TRBV5-1,TRBJ2-1,CASSVGQRYNEQFF,TGCGCCAGCAGCGTCGGACAGAGATACAATGAGCAGTTCTTC
.,TRBD1,TRBV9,TRBJ1-2,CASSSSGGAGGYTF,TGTGCCAGCAGCTCCTCAGGGGGCGCGGGTGGCTACACCTTC
.,.,TRBV10-2,TRBJ1-2,CASSEPSLSGEDYGYTF,TGCGCCAGCAGTGAGCCGAGTCTCTCGGGAGAAGACTATGGCTACACCTTC
.,.,TRBV28,TRBJ1-2,CASSLRVNYGYTF,TGTGCCAGCAGTTTGAGAGTCAACTATGGCTACACCTTC
.,TRBD1,TRBV30,TRBJ2-7,CAWSVGDSYEQYF,TGTGCCTGGAGTGTAGGGGACAGCTACGAGCAGTACTTC
.,TRBD1,TRBV2,TRBJ1-6,CASSELRDRGASPLHF,TGTGCCAGCAGTGAACTGAGGGACAGGGGTGCTTCACCCCTCCACTTT
.,TRBD1,TRBV7-2,TRBJ2-7,CASRQTTGAYEQYF,TGTGCCAGCAGGCAAACTACAGGGGCCTACGAGCAGTACTTC
.,.,TRBV7-6,TRBJ1-1,CASSLERGRAFF,TGTGCCAGCAGCTTAGAAAGGGGCAGAGCTTTCTTT
.,TRBD1,TRBV28,TRBJ1-2,CASSLGQGVYGYTF,TGTGCCAGCAGTTTGGGACAGGGCGTATATGGCTACACCTTC
.,TRBD2,TRBV6-4,TRBJ2-1,CASSDKVAGGHNEQFF,TGTGCCAGCAGTGACAAGGTGGCGGGGGGTCACAATGAGCAGTTCTTC
.,TRBD1,TRBV6-6,TRBJ1-4,CASSNPWDRNNEKLFF,TGTGCCAGCAGTAACCCTTGGGACAGGAATAATGAAAAACTGTTTTTT
.,.,TRBV25-1,TRBJ2-2,CASSPSGGHGNTGELFF,TGTGCCAGCAGTCCCTCGGGGGGACACGGGAACACCGGGGAGCTGTTTTTT
.,.,TRBV6-2/TRBV6-3,TRBJ1-1,CASSHTSGLPTEAFF,TGTGCCAGCAGCCATACGTCCGGACTGCCCACTGAAGCTTTCTTT
.,.,TRBV7-9,TRBJ1-2,CASSLPTGHYTF,TGTGCCAGCAGCTTGCCTACAGGGCATTACACCTTC
.,.,TRBV15,TRBJ1-5,CATSDSYSNQPQHF,TGTGCCACCAGCGACAGCTATAGCAATCAGCCCCAGCATTTT
.,.,TRBV5-6,TRBJ2-3,CASSRPTRTDTQYF,TGTGCCAGCAGCAGACCGACTCGTACAGATACGCAGTATTTT
once,TRBD1,TRBV2,TRBJ2-4,CASRRDRTGVNIQYF,TGTGCCAGCAGGAGGGATAGGACAGGGGTTAACATTCAGTACTTC